These 9 T cell receptor beta chains originate from one sample sequenced in a study of blood T cell repertoires in COVID-19. The protocol was immunoSEQ multiplex PCR, while the TCRdb copy is restricted to in-frame clones and leaves out a portion. There are under 200,000 clones in the sample; about four fifths occur only once, and around 8% lies in the top ten. Source material: peripheral blood. The receptor source for this set is a woman aged 60 to 75 with COVID-19, enrolled during active disease.

The CDR3 sequence is CASSLKGAGVYEQYF. For the CDR3, the DNA is TGTGCCAGCAGTTTAAAAGGGGCAGGGGTCTACGAGCAGTACTTC. This sequence joins TRBV27 and TRBJ2-7; TRBD1 is a possible D gene (6 bases). Trimming removed 2 bases at V and 3 bases at J, with 14 bases between. The CDR3 has 15 amino acids. Per germline, CDR1 MNHEY and CDR2 SMNVEV (reference sequence).

This clone was seen only a few times. The chain uses TRBV7-9 and TRBJ1-1, with D maybe TRBD1 (5 bases). Germline V gene lookup returns CDR1 SEHNR and CDR2 FQNEAQ (reference sequence). The CDR3 length is 15 residues. The V end lost 1 base, the J end lost 2 bases, and 11 bases lay between the germline ends. CDR3 protein: CASSLGQLQNTEAFF. The CDR3 nucleotides are TGTGCCAGCAGCTTAGGACAGCTCCAAAACACTGAAGCTTTCTTT.

This clone is a singleton in its sample. This chain uses TRBV9 with TRBJ2-1; 8 bases line up with TRBD1. V lost 5 bases, J lost 2 bases, and 6 bases stayed unmatched. CDR1 and CDR2 (germline): SGDLS, YYNGEE. CDR3 length: 15 amino acids. The CDR3 reads CASSLRTGPYNEQFF. CDR3 in DNA: TGTGCCAGCAGTCTGAGGACAGGGCCCTACAATGAGCAGTTCTTC.

V usage is TRBV27 and J usage is TRBJ1-6; 9 bases line up with TRBD1. Germline V gene lookup returns CDR1 MNHEY and CDR2 SMNVEV (reference sequence). V lost 5 bases and J lost 9; bases outside the gene matches: 5. The CDR3 is 14 amino acids. CDR3 region: CASSPDRGRSPLHF. CDR3 nucleotide sequence: TGTGCCAGCAGTCCGGACAGGGGACGTTCACCCCTCCACTTT.

The gene calls are TRBV30 and TRBJ2-1, with D perhaps matching TRBD2 (6 bases). The V gene lost 0 bases and the J gene lost 6 bases, with 9 bases spanning the gap. The CDR3 totals 13 residues. Germline V gene data show CDR1 as GTSNPN and CDR2 as SVGIG (reference sequence). The CDR3 protein is CAWSVQLANEQFF. Here the CDR3 DNA reads TGTGCCTGGAGTGTACAACTAGCCAATGAGCAGTTCTTC.

V usage is TRBV6-6 and J usage is TRBJ1-3; D is possibly TRBD1 (5 bases). CDR1 is MNHNY, CDR2 SVGAGI, per germline (reference sequence). V dropped 5 bases and J dropped 0 bases, with 17 bases sitting between them. CDR3 length: 17 residues. CDR3 coding DNA: TGTGCCAGCAGTCGAATCCAGACAGCTCCCTCTGGAAACACCATATATTTT. Residues: CASSRIQTAPSGNTIYF.

The rearrangement links TRBV5-1 to TRBJ1-1; TRBD1 might be the D (6 bases). The CDR3 runs to 16 residues. Germline CDR1 SGHRS, CDR2 YFSETQ. V lost 0 bases, J lost 1 base, and 13 bases lay in between. The CDR3 loop reads CASSLGSGGQNTEAFF. CDR3 nucleotides: TGCGCCAGCAGCTTGGGTTCGGGGGGACAGAACACTGAAGCTTTCTTT.

The rearrangement uses TRBV5-4 and TRBJ2-5; D might be TRBD2 (6 bases). Germline V gene sequence: CDR1 SGHNT, CDR2 YYREEE (reference sequence). The CDR3 contains 17 residues. Trimming took 0 bases from V and 2 from J, leaving 17 bases between them. The CDR3 region has the DNA TGTGCCAGCAGCTTGGGGTGGGCCGGCGGGGTACAAGAGACCCAGTACTTC. This gives the protein CASSLGWAGGVQETQYF.

The table lists this clone with a count of one. V and J are TRBV15 and TRBJ1-2, with 8 bases matching TRBD1. The V gene's germline CDR1 is LNHNV and CDR2 YYDKDF (reference sequence). This CDR3 is built from 15 residues. The junction had 2 bases not matched to a gene; V was cut back by 1 base and J by 1 base. In DNA form, the CDR3 reads TGTGCCACCAGCAGAGGACAGGGGCGTAACTATGGCTACACCTTC. It encodes CATSRGQGRNYGYTF.